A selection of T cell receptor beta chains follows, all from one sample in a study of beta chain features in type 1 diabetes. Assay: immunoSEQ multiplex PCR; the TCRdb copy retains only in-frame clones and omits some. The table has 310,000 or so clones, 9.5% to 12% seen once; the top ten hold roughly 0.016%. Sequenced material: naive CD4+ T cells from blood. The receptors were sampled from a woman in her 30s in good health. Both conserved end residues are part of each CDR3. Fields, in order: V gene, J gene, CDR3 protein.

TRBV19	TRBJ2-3	CASSRLAASTDTQYF
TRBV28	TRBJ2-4	CASSLPMLAGGIAKNIQYF
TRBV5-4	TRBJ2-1	CASSLASLAGVDNEQFF
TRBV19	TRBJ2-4	CASSNRQGLAKNIQYF
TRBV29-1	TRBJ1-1	CSALQGEAFF
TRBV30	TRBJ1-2	CAWSQDSYGYTF
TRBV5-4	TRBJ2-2	CASSLAVSGANTGELFF
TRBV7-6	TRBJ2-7	CASSLYQGRGYEQYF
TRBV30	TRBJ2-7	CAWSVGRTAYEQYF
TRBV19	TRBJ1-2	CASTSPGQGNYGYTF
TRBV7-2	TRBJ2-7	CASSITGTGLYEQYF
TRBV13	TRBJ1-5	CASSLGRTGGNQPQHF
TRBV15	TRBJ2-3	CATNTGSSLAGSTDTQYF
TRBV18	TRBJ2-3	CASSPRRESTDTQYF
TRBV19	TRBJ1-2	CASSPPGQGRGYGYTF
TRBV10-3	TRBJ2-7	CAIRGLADSYEQYF
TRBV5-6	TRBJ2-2	CASSLELGEVTGELFF
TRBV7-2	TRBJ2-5	CASSLAGPAGETQYF
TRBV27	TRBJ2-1	CASSWTGSYNEQFF
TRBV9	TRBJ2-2	CASSRTAANTGELFF
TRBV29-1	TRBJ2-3	CSVCSSGRSTDTQYF
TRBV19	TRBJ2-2	CASTLRAAGGAGELFF
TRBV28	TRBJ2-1	CASSIPGRNNEQFF
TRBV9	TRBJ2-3	CASSVGLAGNTDTQYF
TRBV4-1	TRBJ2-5	CASSQDLAGVAKTQYF
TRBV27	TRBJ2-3	CASSTVGLAIDTQYF
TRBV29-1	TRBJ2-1	CSVGTSGRSYNEQFF
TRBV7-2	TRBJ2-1	CASSLGTGGGNEQFF